This T cell receptor beta chain was retrieved from a study of response to subunit inactivated influenza vaccine. A single record per CDR3 protein comes from TCRdb applying MiXCR to the RT-PCR reads. The sample holds some 540,000 distinct CDR3 sequences, 20% to 25% seen once. V trimming: 8 bases; J trimming: 1 base; junction bases outside the gene matches: 16. Germline CDR1 is DFQATT and CDR2 is SNEGSKA (reference sequence). The CDR3 is 16 residues long. This sample also belongs to another study, concerning T cells expressing NK-cell markers. That source notes: In generating TCR beta cDNA, 5'RACE template switching with UMIs was used. Researchers got TCR beta repertoires out of sorted CD3+CD56+NKG2C+, CD3+CD56+NKG2C- and CD3+CD56-NKG2C+ T cells. Eight donors were sequenced, of whom seven were HCMV-seropositive, while the remaining one was HCMV-seronegative.

V and J are TRBV20-1 and TRBJ2-5, with 7 bases matching TRBD1. The sequence was obtained from a man aged 50-59 years who received an inactivated influenza vaccine. Material: CD4+ T cells sorted from PBMCs, obtained approximately 12 days after vaccination. CDR3 DNA sequence: TGCAGTTGCCCTGAATCCGACAGGGAGACCCAAGAGACCCAGTACTTC. It codes for CSCPESDRETQETQYF.